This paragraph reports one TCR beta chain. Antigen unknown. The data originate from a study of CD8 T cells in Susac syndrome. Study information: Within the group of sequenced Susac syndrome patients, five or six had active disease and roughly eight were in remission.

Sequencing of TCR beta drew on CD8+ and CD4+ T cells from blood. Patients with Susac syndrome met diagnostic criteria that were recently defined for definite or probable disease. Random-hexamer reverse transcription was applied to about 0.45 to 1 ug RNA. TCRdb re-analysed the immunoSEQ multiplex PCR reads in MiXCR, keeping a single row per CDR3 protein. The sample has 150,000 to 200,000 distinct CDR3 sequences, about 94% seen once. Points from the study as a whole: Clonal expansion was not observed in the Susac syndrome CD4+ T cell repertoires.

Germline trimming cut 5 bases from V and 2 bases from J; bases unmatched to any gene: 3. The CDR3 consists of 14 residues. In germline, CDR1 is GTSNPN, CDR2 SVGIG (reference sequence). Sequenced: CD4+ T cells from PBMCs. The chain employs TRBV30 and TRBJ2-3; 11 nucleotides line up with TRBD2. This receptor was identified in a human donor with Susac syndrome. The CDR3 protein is CAWATSGATDTQYF. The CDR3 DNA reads TGTGCCTGGGCGACTAGCGGGGCCACAGATACGCAGTATTTT.